This entry concerns a single T cell receptor beta chain. The RNA input was roughly 0.45 to 1 ug, and it was reverse transcribed with random hexamers. An immunoSEQ multiplex PCR amplified TCR beta CDR3 over 54 Vbeta and 13 Jbeta. MiXCR, run by TCRdb on the immunoSEQ multiplex PCR reads, gives a single entry per CDR3 protein. Of about 120,000 distinct CDR3 sequences listed, 85% to 95% are singletons. This sample was included in a study of CD8 T cells in Susac syndrome. J gave up 5 bases and V 0 bases, and 9 bases lay outside the gene matches. CDR1 is SNHLY and CDR2 is FYNNEI in the germline V gene. There are 16 residues in the CDR3.

The material sequenced was CD8+ T cells from PBMCs. The rearrangement links TRBV2 to TRBJ2-5; 7 bases map to TRBD2. This clonotype was sampled from a human donor in good health. DNA for the CDR3: TGTGCCAGCAGTGAAGCAAGCAGGAAAGCGGGGGAGACCCAGTACTTC. It translates to CASSEASRKAGETQYF.